This passage covers 8 T cell receptor beta chains from one sample sequenced in a study of CD8 T cells in Susac syndrome. The RNA, about 0.45 to 1 ug, was put through reverse transcription using random hexamers. One entry per CDR3 protein, called by TCRdb with MiXCR from the immunoSEQ multiplex PCR reads. The data show about 110,000 distinct CDR3 sequences, approximately 93% seen once. The specimen sequenced was CD8+ T cells from PBMCs. These receptors all stem from a human donor with Susac syndrome.

The rearrangement uses TRBV25-1 and TRBJ2-7; TRBD1 is a possible D gene (6 bases). This CDR3 contains 12 residues. Germline values: CDR1 MGHDK, CDR2 SYGVNS. Trimming left V 1 base short and J 6 bases short, with 7 bases between. The CDR3 spells CASSESGAEQYF. Here the CDR3 DNA reads TGTGCCAGCAGTGAATCAGGGGCCGAGCAGTACTTC.

The genes are TRBV29-1 and TRBJ2-1; D not resolved. The V gene's germline CDR1 is SQVTM and CDR2 ANQGSEA. The CDR3 consists of 14 residues. The V end was cut by 1 base, the J end by 0 bases, with 7 bases between. The CDR3 here is CSVEGRGSYNEQFF. CDR3 nucleotide sequence: TGCAGCGTTGAAGGGAGAGGCTCCTACAATGAGCAGTTCTTC.

This clonotype has only one observation. The chain has TRBV4-1 and TRBJ2-5; TRBD2 is a possible D gene (6 bases). CDR1 MGHRA and CDR2 YSYEKL come from the germline V gene. The V and J ends lost 3 bases and 4 bases respectively, with 21 bases between them. The CDR3 extends over 17 amino acids. CDR3 loop: CASSHPKTVGRGETQYF. CDR3 coding DNA: TGCGCCAGCAGCCACCCAAAGACTGTTGGGCGGGGAGAGACCCAGTACTTC.

The chain carries TRBV4-2 and TRBJ1-1; no firm D call. Germline V gene lookup returns CDR1 LGHNA and CDR2 YNFKEQ. Trimming removed 0 bases from V and 3 bases from J, with 11 bases in between. The CDR3 length is 15 residues. CDR3 protein: CASSQDRVGYTEAFF. DNA of the CDR3: TGTGCCAGCAGCCAAGATCGGGTAGGCTACACTGAAGCTTTCTTT.

The chain uses TRBV19 and TRBJ1-1, with TRBD1 as a possible D gene (5 bases). V lost 7 bases, J lost 1 base, and 13 bases lay in between. CDR1 and CDR2 from the germline V gene are LNHDA and SQIVND (reference sequence). This CDR3 comprises 14 residues. DNA of the CDR3: TGTGCCAGTACCCTCACAGGACCGAACACTGAAGCTTTCTTT. This codes for CASTLTGPNTEAFF.

The chain couples TRBV9 to TRBJ2-1; TRBD2 matches at 13 bases. Looked up from germline, CDR1 is SGDLS and CDR2 is YYNGEE. The CDR3 runs to 15 residues. The V segment lost 3 bases and the J segment 6 bases; nucleotides outside the gene matches: 3. DNA of the CDR3: TGTGCCAGCAGCGAGCGGACTAGCGGGGGCAATGAGCAGTTCTTC. It codes for CASSERTSGGNEQFF.

This chain joins TRBV3-1 and TRBJ2-7, with 7 bases lining up with TRBD1. The CDR3 is made up of 14 amino acids. Losses at the gene ends were 3 bases for V and 5 bases for J; bases not matched to a gene: 7. Germline V lookup: CDR1 LGHDT, CDR2 YNNKEL (reference sequence). CDR3 bases: TGTGCCAGCAGCCACCTAACAGGGGACCACGAGCAGTACTTC. Translation gives CASSHLTGDHEQYF.

The chain couples TRBV20-1 to TRBJ2-3; TRBD2 matches at 12 bases. V shed 5 bases and J 2 bases; nucleotides not matched to a gene: 14. The CDR3 is made up of 18 amino acids. The germline gives CDR1 DFQATT, CDR2 SNEGSKA (reference sequence). CDR3 in amino acids: CSAHTPSGGARYTDTQYF. CDR3 nucleotides: TGCAGTGCTCACACTCCTAGCGGGGGGGCCCGCTACACAGATACGCAGTATTTT.